This record looks at one T cell receptor (beta chain) sequence and its context. Trimming pared 1 base from V and 4 bases from J, leaving 7 bases between. This CDR3 has 13 amino acids. This sample was included in a study of blood T cell repertoires in COVID-19. Authors' processing steps: The authors estimated nucleated cell counts from reference gene primer amplification. Sequencing used immunoSEQ multiplex PCR; TCRdb keeps in-frame clones, though not all of them. V, J and clone size are those of that table, while D and trimming were read from the DNA. The sample yields some 64,000 clones, roughly two thirds seen once.

The chain recombines TRBV12-3 or TRBV12-4 with TRBJ1-1; D remains unclear. The source of this sequence is a woman in her 70s with COVID-19, enrolled during active disease. Material for sequencing was peripheral blood. The DNA for the CDR3 is TGTGCCAGCAGTTTAGGAGAGGGCACTGAAGCTTTCTTT. Translated: CASSLGEGTEAFF.